The present entry profiles one T cell receptor (beta chain) with its context. What it binds is unknown. Other DNA sequences in this specimen translate into the identical CDR3. This CDR3 region has 13 residues. V lost 2 bases and J lost 5, with 6 bases in between. Germline V gene data show CDR1 as MNHEY and CDR2 as SVGAGI. Researchers divided each subset's genomic DNA evenly across several immunoSEQ plates. Method: immunoSEQ multiplex PCR; TCRdb's copy keeps in-frame clones and lacks some. The sample holds some 2,100,000 clones, around 93% seen once. It was CD45RO-negative cells, positively selected for CCR7, that made up naive CD8 cells, with terminally differentiated effector memory CD45RA+ cells excluded. All donors were healthy HIV-negative adults lacking recent acute infections or vaccinations. This sample was taken from a study of shared clonotypes between healthy human individuals. Regarding the study as a whole: Sorted-subset sequencing was shown by rarefaction to be incomplete despite large depth. Of the naive CD4 clonotypes, about 5.4% were shared across several donors.

The V and J genes are TRBV6-5 and TRBJ2-2; possibly TRBD1 for D (5 bases). The receptor was derived from a man younger than 35 in good health. Some clones in this sample may be carry-over from other donors' samples. Sample: naive CD8+ T cells from PBMCs. The CDR3 is CASSYRGTGELFF. The DNA for the CDR3 is TGTGCCAGCAGTTACAGGGGAACCGGGGAGCTGTTTTTT.